This is a list of T cell receptor beta chains from one sample in a study of T cells in Graves' hyperthyroidism and ophthalmopathy. TCRdb re-analysed the multiplex PCR reads in MiXCR, keeping a single row per CDR3 protein. Among around 540,000 distinct CDR3 sequences listed, around 46% were seen once. Material: peripheral blood or thyroid tissue (not recorded which). These TCRs come from a young woman with Graves' hyperthyroidism. Each CDR3 is given with its conserved first and last residue. A D gene is named only where the DNA matches it firmly. For some rows the clone size is stated as once, few or many, or as a class when expanded; others skip it.

j_call clone_size d_call v_call cdr3_nt cdr3_aa
TRBJ1-6 . . TRBV10-3 TGTGCCATCAGTGACCCGGGACCGAGGAATTCACCCCTCCACTTT CAISDPGPRNSPLHF
TRBJ1-5 few . TRBV7-6 TGTGCCAGCAGCTTAGAGGACAGAAATCTCAATCAGCCCCAGCATTTT CASSLEDRNLNQPQHF
TRBJ1-3 many . TRBV15 TGTGCCACCAGCAGCCTCTCTGGAAACACCATATATTTT CATSSLSGNTIYF
TRBJ2-7 many TRBD2 TRBV2 TGTGCCAGCAGACTAGCGGGAGGAGGGGACGAGCAGTACTTC CASRLAGGGDEQYF
TRBJ1-6 . . TRBV25-1 TGTGCCAGCTCACCACAGTTCCAGGGAGCTTCACCCCTCCACTTT CASSPQFQGASPLHF
TRBJ1-2 . TRBD1 TRBV24-1 TGTGCCACCAGTGATTCGACAGGGGAGGGAGCTAACTATGGCTACACCTTC CATSDSTGEGANYGYTF
TRBJ1-4 many . TRBV2 TGTGCCAGCTTCGATGAAAAACTGTTTTTT CASFDEKLFF
TRBJ1-2 . . TRBV14 TGTGCCAGCAGCCAAGATCTTTTAAAGGGCTGGTATGGCTACACCTTC CASSQDLLKGWYGYTF
TRBJ1-5 . TRBD1 TRBV15 TGTGCCACCAGCGCGCCGGGACAGGGGGGTAATCAGCCCCAGCATTTT CATSAPGQGGNQPQHF
TRBJ2-6 many . TRBV7-2 TGTGCCAGCAGCTTAGGTGGGGCAGTTCCGGCCAACGTCCTGACTTTC CASSLGGAVPANVLTF
TRBJ2-7 . . TRBV7-2 TGTGCCAGCAGCGTAGGGCCAGGGATCTACGAGCAGTACTTC CASSVGPGIYEQYF
TRBJ1-5 . . TRBV14 TGTGCCAGCAGCCTCCAGGGGAGGTGGCCCCAGCATTTT CASSLQGRWPQHF
TRBJ2-6 . TRBD1 TRBV2 TGTGTCAGCAGCTTGGACAGGGCATGGAGGGGGGCCAACGTCCTGACTTTC CVSSLDRAWRGANVLTF
TRBJ1-4 many TRBD1 TRBV29-1 TGCAGCGTTGAGACGTGGGACAGGGATAATGAAAAACTGTTTTTT CSVETWDRDNEKLFF
TRBJ1-5 . . TRBV7-3 TGCGCCAGCAGCGAGAAGGACTTCCTTGGTAACGGCAATCAGCCCCAGCATTTT CASSEKDFLGNGNQPQHF
TRBJ1-1 once . TRBV19 TGTGCCAGTAGCCACAGCCGGGGTTCTAACACTGAAGCTTTCTTT CASSHSRGSNTEAFF
TRBJ2-2 . TRBD1 TRBV29-1 TGCAGCGCTAGACAGGGGGGGCAGGAGCTGTTTTTT CSARQGGQELFF
TRBJ2-2 . . TRBV7-9 TGTGCCAGCAGCTCCCCGGCCAGGAGCACCGGGGAGCTGTTTTTT CASSSPARSTGELFF
TRBJ1-6 . . TRBV10-3 TGTGCCATCAGGGGAACGTCACCCCTCCACTTT CAIRGTSPLHF
TRBJ2-5 . TRBD1 TRBV20-1 TGCAGTGCTCGGACAGGGGAGATGCCCCAGTACTTC CSARTGEMPQYF
TRBJ2-7 few . TRBV19 TGTGCCAGTAGTATAGACGACAGGAAAAGCTCCTACGAGCAGTACTTC CASSIDDRKSSYEQYF
TRBJ2-2 . TRBD2 TRBV24-1 TGTGCCACCAGTGGCTCGAGACTAGCGGGAGATCCGAACACCGGGGAGCTGTTTTTT CATSGSRLAGDPNTGELFF